This T cell receptor (beta chain) was profiled in a study of lymphopenia after photon versus proton radiotherapy. Study outcomes and limitations: Post-nadir TCR diversity decline inversely tracked overall survival among those who died. After the lymphocyte nadir, photon-treated repertoires showed oligoclonal expansion, especially of CD8+ Temra cells. Under photons, naive T cells and diversity fell while effector/memory populations rose.

Germline CDR1 LNHDA, CDR2 SQIVND (reference sequence). This CDR3 region has 16 residues. The germline V and J ends were trimmed by 4 bases and 10 bases, with 20 bases remaining between them. Remarks on this clone: Its specificity is unknown.

Produced via immunoSEQ multiplex PCR; TCRdb's table is partial and in-frame only. The repertoire holds approximately 66,000 clones, with approximately 86% as singletons. The J gene is TRBJ1-6, the V gene TRBV19; D unresolved. This sequence originates from a man in his forties with gastric cancer. Sequenced here: peripheral blood, sampled from a patient treated with photon-based radiotherapy. CDR3 sequence (DNA): TGTGCCAGTAGTAACCATGGCAGGTCGGCAAGCTCACCCCTCCACTTT. Translating gives CASSNHGRSASSPLHF.